The sequence of this T cell receptor beta chain was determined in a study of T cells in Graves' hyperthyroidism and ophthalmopathy. Researchers amplified the TCR beta CDR3 regions from RNA transcripts. Researchers ran a first-round RT-PCR on the TCR CDR3 using the HTBI primer set. Each CDR3 protein is one row after TCRdb ran MiXCR on the multiplex PCR reads. The profile shows fewer than 500,000 distinct CDR3 sequences, roughly 13% of them singletons. Diagnosis of hyperthyroidism was new in patients aged 18 to 65, and its duration was under 2 months. This clonotype was counted a few times. The material sequenced was blood. This TCR was sampled from a man under 40 with Graves' hyperthyroidism that later progressed to Graves' ophthalmopathy.

The CDR3 bases are TGTGCCAGCAGTTTATCCCTGATAAATGAAGCTTTCTTT. This translates into CASSLSLINEAFF. V usage is TRBV27 and J usage is TRBJ1-1; no reliable D call. V was cut by 0 bases and J by 7 bases, with 9 bases left in between. CDR1 and CDR2 (germline): MNHEY, SMNVEV (reference sequence). The CDR3 extends over 13 amino acids.